These T cell receptor beta chains were read from a single sample in a study of T cell clones after liver transplantation. TCRdb's copy holds only in-frame clones and misses some; the assay was immunoSEQ multiplex PCR. The sample shows tens of thousands of clones, over 60% of them seen only once. The source was CD4+ T cells from blood, collected at the 22-month timepoint. Receptors were obtained from a human patient who received a liver transplant. A subset of T cells may come from the graft donor. The CDR3 runs from the conserved cysteine through the conserved F or W. A D gene is named only where the DNA matches it firmly. Some rows mark clone size as missing; the rest say once, few, many or name a class of expanded clone.

clone size	D gene	V gene	J gene	CDR3 DNA	CDR3 protein
NA	NA	TRBV18	TRBJ2-5	TGTGCCAGCTCGGCTGGGGCGACACAGACCCAGTACTTC	CASSAGATQTQYF
NA	NA	TRBV5-4	TRBJ2-7	TGTGCCAGCAGCTTGGGGGCGGGACGGGGACCCTACGAGCAGTACTTC	CASSLGAGRGPYEQYF
NA	TRBD2	TRBV9	TRBJ2-7	TGTGCCAGCAGCGTAGGGGCGGGGGACCCTAGATCCTCCGAGCAGTACTTC	CASSVGAGDPRSSEQYF
NA	TRBD1	TRBV5-1	TRBJ2-2	TGCGCCAGCAGCTTGTTGGCAGGGGGCGGAACCGGGGAGCTGTTTTTT	CASSLLAGGGTGELFF
NA	NA	TRBV15	TRBJ2-6	TGTGCCACCAGCTGGTTTTCTGGGGCCAACGTCCTGACTTTC	CATSWFSGANVLTF
NA	TRBD1	TRBV19	TRBJ1-5	TGTGCCAGTAGTCCCGGGACAGGCTTCAATCAGCCCCAGCATTTT	CASSPGTGFNQPQHF
once	TRBD1	TRBV6-1	TRBJ2-7	TGTGCCAGCAGCCAAACCGGACAGGGCGACGAGCAGTACTTC	CASSQTGQGDEQYF
few	TRBD1	TRBV28	TRBJ1-2	TGTGCCAGCAGTTCCCTGGGACAGGACACTATGAAGGGGACCTTC	CASSSLGQDTMKGTF
NA	NA	TRBV29-1	TRBJ2-5	TGCAGCGTTGTACAACGGGAGACCCAGTACTTC	CSVVQRETQYF
NA	NA	TRBV5-1	TRBJ1-1	TGCGCCAGCAGCCCAACTACGAGGAACACTGAAGCTTTCTTT	CASSPTTRNTEAFF
NA	TRBD1	TRBV2	TRBJ1-1	TGTGCCAGCAGTGAATCCACAGGGGACCTGAACACTGAAGCTTTCTTT	CASSESTGDLNTEAFF
NA	TRBD1	TRBV9	TRBJ2-3	TGTGCCAGCAGCTCGGACAGGGGACCAGATACGCAGTATTTT	CASSSDRGPDTQYF
medium-sized	NA	TRBV6-5	TRBJ1-6	TGTGCCAGCAGTTACTCAGGGACCCATAATTCACCCCTCCACTTT	CASSYSGTHNSPLHF
NA	NA	TRBV7-2	TRBJ2-2	TGTGCCAGCAGCGTCCAGGGTGCTAACACCGGGGAGCTGTTTTTT	CASSVQGANTGELFF
few	TRBD1	TRBV6-5	TRBJ2-7	TGTGCCAGCAGAAGGGGACAGCTGGCCTACGAGCAGTACTTC	CASRRGQLAYEQYF
NA	TRBD1	TRBV28	TRBJ2-2	TGTGCCAGCAGTCCCCGGGGACAGGGCGTGGGGGAGCTGTTTTTT	CASSPRGQGVGELFF
NA	NA	TRBV27	TRBJ1-4	TGTGCCAGCAGTTTCGGCTTGGGTGAAGGAAAACTGTTTTTT	CASSFGLGEGKLFF
many	NA	TRBV19	TRBJ2-7	TGTGCCAGTAGCATCGGGGAAAAGCAGTACTTC	CASSIGEKQYF
NA	NA	TRBV19	TRBJ2-7	TGTGCCAGTAGTATAGCCCGGGACACCTCCTACGAGCAGTACTTC	CASSIARDTSYEQYF
few	NA	TRBV14	TRBJ1-6	TGTGCCAGCAGCCAAGGGGATGGACGGGTTTCACCCCTCCACTTT	CASSQGDGRVSPLHF
NA	TRBD1	TRBV6-1	TRBJ1-5	TGTGCCAGCAGTGGCGACAGGGACCGCAATCAGCCCCAGCATTTT	CASSGDRDRNQPQHF
NA	NA	TRBV7-7	TRBJ1-6	TGTGCTAGCAGCTTAACAGATTTTAATTCACCCCTCCACTTT	CASSLTDFNSPLHF
NA	NA	TRBV4-1	TRBJ1-2	TGCGCCAGCAGCCAAGATTCCCCAGGTAAGGGGGATAGCTATGGCTACACCTTC	CASSQDSPGKGDSYGYTF
NA	TRBD2	TRBV4-2	TRBJ2-2	TGTGCCAGCAGCCAAGATTTACCAGCGGGGGACGGCACCGGGGAGCTGTTTTTT	CASSQDLPAGDGTGELFF
NA	NA	TRBV5-1	TRBJ1-1	TGCGCCAGCAGCTTGGACAGGGAGAACACTGAAGCTTTCTTT	CASSLDRENTEAFF
NA	NA	TRBV7-3	TRBJ1-1	TGTGCCAGCAGCTTCTCCGGGGCAGTGAACACTGAAGCTTTCTTT	CASSFSGAVNTEAFF
NA	NA	TRBV7-2	TRBJ1-3	TGTGCCAGCAGCTTAGGTTTCAGTAGCTCTGGAAACACCATATATTTT	CASSLGFSSSGNTIYF
NA	TRBD1	TRBV29-1	TRBJ2-7	TGCAGCGCCGCCGGGACAGCCTCCTACGAGCAGTACTTC	CSAAGTASYEQYF
NA	NA	TRBV7-9	TRBJ2-2	TGTGCCAGCAGCTTGGCTTCTCAGGTCGACGGGGAGCTGTTTTTT	CASSLASQVDGELFF
NA	NA	TRBV28	TRBJ1-2	TGTGCCAGCAAACAGGGAGCTAACTATGGCTACACCTTC	CASKQGANYGYTF
many	NA	TRBV6-5	TRBJ1-5	TGTGCCAGCACTTCGGGGGAAGGCAATCAGCCCCAGCATTTT	CASTSGEGNQPQHF
NA	TRBD2	TRBV5-4	TRBJ2-5	TGTGCCAGCAGCTTGCGGGCGCTAGCGGGTCAAGAGACCCAGTACTTC	CASSLRALAGQETQYF
NA	TRBD1	TRBV6-4	TRBJ2-3	TGTGCCAGCAGTCCCTCCGGGACAGCTAGCACAGATACGCAGTATTTT	CASSPSGTASTDTQYF
few	TRBD1	TRBV28	TRBJ1-5	TGTGCCAGCAGTTCCGGACAGGGCAATCAGCCCCAGCATTTT	CASSSGQGNQPQHF
NA	NA	TRBV5-4	TRBJ1-6	TGTGCCAGCAGCTTAGCGGTAACCCGTAATTCACCCCTCCACTTT	CASSLAVTRNSPLHF
NA	NA	TRBV25-1	TRBJ2-7	TGTGCCAGCAGTGAATACAACGAGCAGTACTTC	CASSEYNEQYF
NA	NA	TRBV4-2	TRBJ1-5	TGTGCCAGCAGCCAAGAAAAGGAGAATCAGCCCCAGCATTTT	CASSQEKENQPQHF
NA	TRBD2	TRBV9	TRBJ2-1	TGTGCCAGCAGCGTAGCAGCTAGCGGGGGGACTAAGGGCAATGAGCAGTTCTTC	CASSVAASGGTKGNEQFF